This T cell receptor (beta chain) was obtained from a study of cytomegalovirus exposure and HLA in healthy donors. Turning to the study itself: A later analysis reported the 120 or so validation repertoires used the same platform as the approximately 650 first-cohort repertoires.

Donors came from a validation cohort of approximately 110 subjects, distinct from the first 666-subject cohort. CDR3 size: 15 residues. In germline, CDR1 is MDHEN, CDR2 SYDVKM. Trimming took off 5 bases at V and 9 bases at J, with 17 bases between the two ends. Broader study findings: In vitro confirmation showed a few CMV-associated chains to be CMV antigen specific. Researchers counted around 180 TCR beta chains as cytomegalovirus-associated.

Measured with immunoSEQ multiplex PCR; TCRdb has only the in-frame clones, and not every one. In the table there are a few hundred thousand clones, approximately 87% of which are singletons. Of note for this clone: Antigen: not known.

The chain employs TRBV28 and TRBJ1-6; the D gene is possibly TRBD1 (5 bases). The receptor was isolated from a woman younger than 30 in good health and CMV-seronegative. Sequences were obtained from PBMCs. CDR3 sequence: CASSRNRGGFSPLHF. The CDR3 DNA reads as TGTGCCAGCAGTCGCAACCGCGGGGGGTTTTCACCCCTCCACTTT. Full variable domain (missing parts from reference TRBV28 and TRBJ1-6): DVKVTQSSRYLVKRTGEKVFLECVQDMDHENMFWYRQDPGLGLRLIYFSYDVKMKEKGDIPEGYSVSREKKERFSLILESASTNQTSMYLCASSRNRGGFSPLHFGNGTRLTVT.